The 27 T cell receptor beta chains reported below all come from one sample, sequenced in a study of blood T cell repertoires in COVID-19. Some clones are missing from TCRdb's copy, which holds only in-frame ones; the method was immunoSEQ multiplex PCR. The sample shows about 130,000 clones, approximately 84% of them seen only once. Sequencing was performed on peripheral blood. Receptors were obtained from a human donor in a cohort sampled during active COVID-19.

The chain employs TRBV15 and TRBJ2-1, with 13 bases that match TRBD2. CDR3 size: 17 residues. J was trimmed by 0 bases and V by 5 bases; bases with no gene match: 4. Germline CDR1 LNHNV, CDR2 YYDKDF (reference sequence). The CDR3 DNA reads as TGTGCCACCAGCCGAGGACTAGCGGGGGCCTCCTACAATGAGCAGTTCTTC. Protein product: CATSRGLAGASYNEQFF.

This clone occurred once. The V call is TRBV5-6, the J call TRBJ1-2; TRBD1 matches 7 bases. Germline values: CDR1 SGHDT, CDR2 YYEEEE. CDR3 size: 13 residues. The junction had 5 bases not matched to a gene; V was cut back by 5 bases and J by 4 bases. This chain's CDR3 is CASREGAVYGYTF. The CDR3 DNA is TGTGCCAGCAGAGAGGGGGCAGTCTATGGCTACACCTTC.

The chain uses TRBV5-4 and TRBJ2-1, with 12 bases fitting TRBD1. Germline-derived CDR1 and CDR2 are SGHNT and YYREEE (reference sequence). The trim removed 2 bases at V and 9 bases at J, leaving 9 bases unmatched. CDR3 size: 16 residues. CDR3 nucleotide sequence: TGTGCCAGCAGCTTACCGGGACAGGGGGCGGTAGGTGAGCAGTTCTTC. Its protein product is CASSLPGQGAVGEQFF. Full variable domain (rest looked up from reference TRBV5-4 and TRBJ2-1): ETGVTQSPTHLIKTRGQQVTLRCSSQSGHNTVSWYQQALGQGPQFIFQYYREEENGRGNFPPRFSGLQFPNYSSELNVNALELDDSALYLCASSLPGQGAVGEQFFGPGTRLTVL.

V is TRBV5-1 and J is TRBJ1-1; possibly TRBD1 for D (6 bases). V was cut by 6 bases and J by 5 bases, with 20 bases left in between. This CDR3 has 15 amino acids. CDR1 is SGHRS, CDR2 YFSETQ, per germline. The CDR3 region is CASKRLSGAGTEAFF. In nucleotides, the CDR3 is TGCGCCAGCAAGCGCCTCTCAGGGGCCGGGACTGAAGCTTTCTTT.

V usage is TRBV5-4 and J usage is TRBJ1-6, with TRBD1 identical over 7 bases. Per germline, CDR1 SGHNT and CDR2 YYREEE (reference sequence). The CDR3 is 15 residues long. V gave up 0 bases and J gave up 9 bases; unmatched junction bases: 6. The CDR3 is CASSLAPTGSSPLHF. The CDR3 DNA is TGTGCCAGCAGCTTGGCCCCGACAGGGTCTTCACCCCTCCACTTT.

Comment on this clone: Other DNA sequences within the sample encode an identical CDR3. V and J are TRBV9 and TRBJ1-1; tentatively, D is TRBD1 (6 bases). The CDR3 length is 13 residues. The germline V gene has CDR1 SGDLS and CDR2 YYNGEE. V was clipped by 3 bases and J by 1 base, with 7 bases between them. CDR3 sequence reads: CASSATGNTEAFF. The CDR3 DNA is TGTGCCAGCAGCGCGACAGGGAACACTGAAGCTTTCTTT.

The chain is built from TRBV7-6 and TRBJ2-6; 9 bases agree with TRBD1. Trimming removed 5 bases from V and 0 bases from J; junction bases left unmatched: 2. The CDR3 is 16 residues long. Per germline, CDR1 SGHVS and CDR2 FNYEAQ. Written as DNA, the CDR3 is TGTGCCAGCAGCCCGACAGGGGGCTCTGGGGCCAACGTCCTGACTTTC. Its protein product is CASSPTGGSGANVLTF. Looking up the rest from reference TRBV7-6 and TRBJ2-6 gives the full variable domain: GAGVSQSPRYKVTKRGQDVALRCDPISGHVSLYWYRQALGQGPEFLTYFNYEAQQDKSGLPNDRFSAERPEGSISTLTIQRTEQRDSAMYRCASSPTGGSGANVLTFGAGSRLTVL.

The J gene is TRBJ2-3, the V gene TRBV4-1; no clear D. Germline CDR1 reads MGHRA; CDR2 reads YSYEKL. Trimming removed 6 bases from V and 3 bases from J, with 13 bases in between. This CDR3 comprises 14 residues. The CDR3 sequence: CASRAVGLTDTQYF. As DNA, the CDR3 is TGCGCCAGCAGAGCTGTTGGGCTGACAGATACGCAGTATTTT.

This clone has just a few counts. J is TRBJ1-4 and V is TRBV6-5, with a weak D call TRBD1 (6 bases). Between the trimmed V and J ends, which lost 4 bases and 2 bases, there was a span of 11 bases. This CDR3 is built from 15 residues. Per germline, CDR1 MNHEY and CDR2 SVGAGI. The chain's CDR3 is CASSSQGITNEKLFF. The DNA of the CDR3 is TGTGCCAGCAGTTCCCAGGGGATTACTAATGAAAAACTGTTTTTT.

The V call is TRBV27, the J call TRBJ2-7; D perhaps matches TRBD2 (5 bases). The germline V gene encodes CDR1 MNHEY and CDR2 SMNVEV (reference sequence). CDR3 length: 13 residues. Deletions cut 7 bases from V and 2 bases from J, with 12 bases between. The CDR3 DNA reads TGTGCCAGCAACTCGCACGGGGCCTACGAGCAGTACTTC. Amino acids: CASNSHGAYEQYF.

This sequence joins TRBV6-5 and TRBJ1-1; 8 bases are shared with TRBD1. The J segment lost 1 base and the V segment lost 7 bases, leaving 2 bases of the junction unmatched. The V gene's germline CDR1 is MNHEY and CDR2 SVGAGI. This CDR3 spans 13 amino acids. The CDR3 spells CASTGTGNTEAFF. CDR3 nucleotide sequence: TGTGCCAGCACAGGGACAGGGAACACTGAAGCTTTCTTT.

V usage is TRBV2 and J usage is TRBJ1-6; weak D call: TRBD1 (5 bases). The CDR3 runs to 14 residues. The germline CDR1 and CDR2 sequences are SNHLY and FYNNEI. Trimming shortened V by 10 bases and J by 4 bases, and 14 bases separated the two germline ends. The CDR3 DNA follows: TGTGCCATCCTAACAGACAGTTATAATTCACCCCTCCACTTT. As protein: CAILTDSYNSPLHF.

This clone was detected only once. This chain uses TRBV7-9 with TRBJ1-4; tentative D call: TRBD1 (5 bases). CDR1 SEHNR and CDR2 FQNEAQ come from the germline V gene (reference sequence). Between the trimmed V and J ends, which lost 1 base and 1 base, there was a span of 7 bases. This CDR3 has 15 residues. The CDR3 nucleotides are TGTGCCAGCAGCTTAGGGGGCGGAACTAATGAAAAACTGTTTTTT. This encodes CASSLGGGTNEKLFF.

The CDR3 region has the DNA TGTGCCAGCCGGGGAGGTGGGTCGGGCCAGCCCCAGCATTTT. Protein: CASRGGGSGQPQHF. The J gene is TRBJ1-5, the V gene TRBV2; no clear D. The CDR3 extends over 14 amino acids. V was trimmed by 8 bases and J by 7 bases, leaving 18 bases between them. Germline V gene lookup returns CDR1 SNHLY and CDR2 FYNNEI.

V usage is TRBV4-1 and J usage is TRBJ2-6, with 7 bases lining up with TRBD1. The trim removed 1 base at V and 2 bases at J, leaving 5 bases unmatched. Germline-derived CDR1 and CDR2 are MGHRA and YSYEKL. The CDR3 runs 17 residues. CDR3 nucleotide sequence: TGCGCCAGCAGCCAAGTCGGGCAGGGGGCTGGGGCCAACGTCCTGACTTTC. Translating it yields CASSQVGQGAGANVLTF.

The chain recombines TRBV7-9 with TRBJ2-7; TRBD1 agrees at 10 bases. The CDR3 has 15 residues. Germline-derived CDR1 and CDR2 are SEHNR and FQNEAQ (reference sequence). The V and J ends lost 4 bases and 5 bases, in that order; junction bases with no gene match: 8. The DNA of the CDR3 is TGTGCCAGCAGCTCAAGGGGACAGGGGATCGACGAGCAGTACTTC. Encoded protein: CASSSRGQGIDEQYF.

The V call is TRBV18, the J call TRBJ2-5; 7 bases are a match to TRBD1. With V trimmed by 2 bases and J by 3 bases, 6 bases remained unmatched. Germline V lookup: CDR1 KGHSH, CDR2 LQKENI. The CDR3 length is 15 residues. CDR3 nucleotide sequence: TGTGCCAGCTCACCAAGTATTACAGGGGAAGAGACCCAGTACTTC. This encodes CASSPSITGEETQYF. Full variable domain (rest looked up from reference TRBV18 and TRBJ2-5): NAGVMQNPRHLVRRRGQEARLRCSPMKGHSHVYWYRQLPEEGLKFMVYLQKENIIDESGMPKERFSAEFPKEGPSILRIQQVVRGDSAAYFCASSPSITGEETQYFGPGTRLLVL.

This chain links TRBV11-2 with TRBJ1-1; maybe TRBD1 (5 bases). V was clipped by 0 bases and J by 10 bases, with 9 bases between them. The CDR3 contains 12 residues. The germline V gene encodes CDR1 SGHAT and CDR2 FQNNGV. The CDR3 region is CASSLDLGVAFF. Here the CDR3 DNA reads TGTGCCAGCAGCTTAGATTTAGGGGTAGCTTTCTTT.

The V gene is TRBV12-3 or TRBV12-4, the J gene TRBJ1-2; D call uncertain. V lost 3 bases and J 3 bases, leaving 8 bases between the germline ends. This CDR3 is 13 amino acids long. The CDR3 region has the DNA TGTGCCAGCAGTTTCGCCCGCGACTATGGCTACACCTTC. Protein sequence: CASSFARDYGYTF.

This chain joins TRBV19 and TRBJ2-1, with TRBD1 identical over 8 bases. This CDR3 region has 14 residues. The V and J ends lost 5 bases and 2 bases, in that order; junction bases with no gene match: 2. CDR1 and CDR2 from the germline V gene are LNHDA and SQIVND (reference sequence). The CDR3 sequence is CASSAGGTYNEQFF. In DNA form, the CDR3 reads TGTGCCAGTAGTGCAGGGGGCACCTACAATGAGCAGTTCTTC.

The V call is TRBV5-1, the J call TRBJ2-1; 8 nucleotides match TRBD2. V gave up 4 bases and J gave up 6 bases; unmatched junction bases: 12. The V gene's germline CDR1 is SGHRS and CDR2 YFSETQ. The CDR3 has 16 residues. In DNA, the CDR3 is TGCGCCAGCAGCCCCCGGGGAGCGGGGGCTCTCAATGAGCAGTTCTTC. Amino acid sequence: CASSPRGAGALNEQFF.

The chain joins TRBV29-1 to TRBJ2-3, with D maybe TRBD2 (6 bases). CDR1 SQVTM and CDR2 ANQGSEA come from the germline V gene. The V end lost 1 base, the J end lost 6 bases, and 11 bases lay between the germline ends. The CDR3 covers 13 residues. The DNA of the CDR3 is TGCAGCGTTGAAGTGGGGGGTTCGGATACGCAGTATTTT. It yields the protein CSVEVGGSDTQYF.

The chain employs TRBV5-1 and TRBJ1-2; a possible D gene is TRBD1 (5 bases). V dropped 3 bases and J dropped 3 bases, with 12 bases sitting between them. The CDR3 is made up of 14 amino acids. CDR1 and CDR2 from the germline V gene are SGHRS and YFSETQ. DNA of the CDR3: TGCGCCAGCAGCTCCTGGACACAGGACTATGGCTACACCTTC. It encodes CASSSWTQDYGYTF.

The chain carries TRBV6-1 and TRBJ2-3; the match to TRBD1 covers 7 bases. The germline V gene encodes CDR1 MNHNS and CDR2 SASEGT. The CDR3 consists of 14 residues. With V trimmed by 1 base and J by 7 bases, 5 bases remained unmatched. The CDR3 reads CASSEVGRGYTQYF. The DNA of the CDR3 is TGTGCCAGCAGTGAAGTAGGCAGGGGGTATACGCAGTATTTT.

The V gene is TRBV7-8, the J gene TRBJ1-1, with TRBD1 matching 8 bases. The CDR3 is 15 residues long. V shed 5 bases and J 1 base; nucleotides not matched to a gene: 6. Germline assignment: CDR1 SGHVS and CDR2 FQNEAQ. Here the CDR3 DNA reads TGTGCCAGCAGCACTTCCGGGACAGGGAACACTGAAGCTTTCTTT. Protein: CASSTSGTGNTEAFF.

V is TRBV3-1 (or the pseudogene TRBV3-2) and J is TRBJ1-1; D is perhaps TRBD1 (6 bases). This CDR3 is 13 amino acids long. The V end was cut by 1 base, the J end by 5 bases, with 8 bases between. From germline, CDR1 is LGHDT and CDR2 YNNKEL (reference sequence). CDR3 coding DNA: TGTGCCAGCAGCCAAGCAGGGACAACTGAAGCTTTCTTT. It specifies CASSQAGTTEAFF.

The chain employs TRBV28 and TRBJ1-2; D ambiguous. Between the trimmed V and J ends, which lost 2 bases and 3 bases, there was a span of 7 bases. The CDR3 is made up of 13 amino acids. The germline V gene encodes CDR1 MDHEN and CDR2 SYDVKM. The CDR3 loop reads CASSLQSDYGYTF. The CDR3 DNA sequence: TGTGCCAGCAGTTTACAGTCTGACTATGGCTACACCTTC.